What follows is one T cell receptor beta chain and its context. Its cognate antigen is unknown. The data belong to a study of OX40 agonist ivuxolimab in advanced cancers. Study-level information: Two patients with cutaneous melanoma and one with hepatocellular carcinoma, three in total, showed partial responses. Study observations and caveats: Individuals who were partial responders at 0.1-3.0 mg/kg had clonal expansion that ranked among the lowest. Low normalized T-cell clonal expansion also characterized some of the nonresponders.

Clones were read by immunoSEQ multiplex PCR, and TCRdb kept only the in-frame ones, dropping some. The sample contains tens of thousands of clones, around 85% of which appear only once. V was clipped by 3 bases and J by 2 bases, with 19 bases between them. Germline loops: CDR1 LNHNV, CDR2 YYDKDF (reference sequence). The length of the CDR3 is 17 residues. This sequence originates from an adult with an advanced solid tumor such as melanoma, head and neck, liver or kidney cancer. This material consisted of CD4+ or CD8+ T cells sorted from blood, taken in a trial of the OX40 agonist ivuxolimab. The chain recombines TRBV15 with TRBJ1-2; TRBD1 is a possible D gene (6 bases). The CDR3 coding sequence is TGTGCCACCAGCAGGGGGGGGGCACAGGGAGCCAACTATGGCTACACCTTC. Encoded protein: CATSRGGAQGANYGYTF.